The rows below give T cell receptor beta chains drawn from one sample of a study of blood T cell repertoires in COVID-19. TCRdb's table, derived via immunoSEQ multiplex PCR, lists solely in-frame clones and lacks some. The sample yields 250,000 or so clones, around 85% seen once. Sequenced material: peripheral blood. These receptors all stem from a woman between 55 and 75 years old with active or convalescent COVID-19. Each CDR3 is given with its conserved first and last residue. A D gene is named only where the DNA matches it firmly.

V	D	CDR3
TRBV7-7	TRBD2	CASSRTRSTGELFF
TRBV7-3	-	CASSLRLVGTQYF
TRBV5-6	TRBD1	CASSLWAGTVNYGYTF
TRBV7-8	-	CASSLLVGGSGNTIYF
TRBV2	-	CASSEQGETQYF
TRBV6-2/TRBV6-3	-	CASSYSGRVLNEQFF
TRBV2	-	CASSENKIYGYTF
TRBV3-1/TRBV3-2	TRBD1	CASSNRDSGVDEQFF
TRBV13	-	CASSFTGYYNNEQFF
TRBV6-1	-	CASSEMRQSGTEAFF
TRBV15	-	CATSSAGYNQPQHF
TRBV23-1	-	CASSRSMAEAFF
TRBV11-2	-	CASSLDHRQGYTIYF
TRBV19	-	CASSIDLHRGNQPQHF
TRBV24-1	-	CATSDGGFNYGYTF
TRBV6-4	TRBD1	CASSSPGDRGCQPQHF
TRBV4-2	-	CASSQDAGAGGDEQFF
TRBV4-1	TRBD1	CASSHYRGVGTEAFF
TRBV29-1	-	CSVEEPTGVYGYTF
TRBV4-2	-	CASSPDTAMGNTEAFF
TRBV7-2	-	CASSPQSGTPSGNTIYF
TRBV9	-	CASSPLGTGVNTQYF
TRBV7-6	TRBD2	CASSLAIGRAYNEQFF
TRBV2	-	CASSEQVRETQYF
TRBV7-8	-	CASSLSGGAKTQYF
TRBV19	TRBD1	CASSIKQGRKQPQHF
TRBV30	TRBD2	CAWSKGLAGGISYEQYF
TRBV4-1	-	CASSQAGLSPLHF
TRBV5-6	-	CASSLAGNPGGANVLTF
TRBV11-2	TRBD2	CASSLNSGHSTDTQYF
TRBV7-8	TRBD2	CASSFAGGSGYMADTQYF
TRBV5-5	-	CASSLVLAGADTQYF
TRBV5-5	TRBD1	CASSFRGQDGYTF
TRBV4-2	TRBD2	CASSQALAAPYEQYF
TRBV6-5	TRBD1	CASSPGQGYQPQHF
TRBV28	-	CASVGGGNQPQHF
TRBV7-9	-	CASSPRGYVEQFF
TRBV19	TRBD1	CASGNRGGGGYTF